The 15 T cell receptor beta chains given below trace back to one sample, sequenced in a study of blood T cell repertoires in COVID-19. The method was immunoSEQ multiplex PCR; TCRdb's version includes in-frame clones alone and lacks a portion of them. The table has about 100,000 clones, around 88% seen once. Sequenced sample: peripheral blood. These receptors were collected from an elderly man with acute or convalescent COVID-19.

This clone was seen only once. CDR3 in DNA: TGCGCCAGCAGCCAAGATACGGGGGGCCTATACAATGAGCAGTTCTTC. This codes for CASSQDTGGLYNEQFF. The V and J genes are TRBV4-3 and TRBJ2-1, with TRBD2 as a possible D gene (7 bases). Germline loops: CDR1 LGHNA, CDR2 YSLEER. This CDR3 is 16 amino acids long. V was trimmed by 0 bases and J by 4 bases, leaving 13 bases between them.

DNA for the CDR3: TGCGCCAGCAGCTTGGCCAAAGTACTAGCGGGAGGTACAGATACGCAGTATTTT. Protein: CASSLAKVLAGGTDTQYF. The chain combines TRBV5-1 with TRBJ2-3; 12 nucleotides agree with TRBD2. This CDR3 has 18 amino acids. Germline assignment: CDR1 SGHRS and CDR2 YFSETQ. With V trimmed by 0 bases and J by 3 bases, 8 bases remained unmatched.

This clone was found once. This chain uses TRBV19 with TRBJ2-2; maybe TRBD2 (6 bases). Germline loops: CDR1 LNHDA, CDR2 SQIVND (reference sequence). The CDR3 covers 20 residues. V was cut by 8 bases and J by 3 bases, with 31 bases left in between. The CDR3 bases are TGTGCCAGTTCCGGAGGGGCGACAGTCAGGGTAATAGGGGACACCGGGGAGCTGTTTTTT. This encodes CASSGGATVRVIGDTGELFF.

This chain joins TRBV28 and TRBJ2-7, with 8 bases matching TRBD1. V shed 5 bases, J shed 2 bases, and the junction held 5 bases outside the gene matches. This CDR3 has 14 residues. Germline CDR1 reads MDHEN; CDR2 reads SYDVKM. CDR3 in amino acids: CASSVPGQAYEQYF. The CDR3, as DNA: TGTGCCAGCAGTGTACCGGGACAGGCCTACGAGCAGTACTTC.

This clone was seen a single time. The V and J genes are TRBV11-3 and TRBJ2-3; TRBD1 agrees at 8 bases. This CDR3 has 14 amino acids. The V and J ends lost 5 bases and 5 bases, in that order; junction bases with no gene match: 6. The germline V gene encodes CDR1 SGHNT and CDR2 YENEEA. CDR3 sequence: CASSPGGQGDTQYF. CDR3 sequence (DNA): TGTGCCAGCAGCCCAGGGGGCCAGGGAGATACGCAGTATTTT.

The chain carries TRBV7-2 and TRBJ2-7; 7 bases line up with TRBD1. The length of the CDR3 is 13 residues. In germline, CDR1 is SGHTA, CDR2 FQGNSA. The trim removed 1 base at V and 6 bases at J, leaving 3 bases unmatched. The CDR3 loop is CASSLETGIEQYF. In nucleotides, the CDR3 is TGTGCCAGCAGCTTAGAGACAGGGATCGAGCAGTACTTC.

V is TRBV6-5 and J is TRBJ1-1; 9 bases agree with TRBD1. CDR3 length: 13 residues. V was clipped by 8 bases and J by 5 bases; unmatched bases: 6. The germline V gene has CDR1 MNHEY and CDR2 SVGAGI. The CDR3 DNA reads TGTGCCAGCCGGGGGACAGGGAGTACTGAAGCTTTCTTT. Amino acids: CASRGTGSTEAFF.

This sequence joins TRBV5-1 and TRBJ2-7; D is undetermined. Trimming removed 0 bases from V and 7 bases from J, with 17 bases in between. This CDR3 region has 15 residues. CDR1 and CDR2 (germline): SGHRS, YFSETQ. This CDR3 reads CASSLAGVSMEEQYF. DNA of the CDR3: TGCGCCAGCAGCTTGGCCGGAGTCTCAATGGAAGAGCAGTACTTC.

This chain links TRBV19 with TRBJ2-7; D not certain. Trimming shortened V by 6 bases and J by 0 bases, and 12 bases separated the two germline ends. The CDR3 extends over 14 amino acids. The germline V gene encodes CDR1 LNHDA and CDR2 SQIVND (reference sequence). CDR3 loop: CASSPNGFSYEQYF. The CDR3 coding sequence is TGTGCCAGTAGCCCTAACGGTTTCTCCTACGAGCAGTACTTC.

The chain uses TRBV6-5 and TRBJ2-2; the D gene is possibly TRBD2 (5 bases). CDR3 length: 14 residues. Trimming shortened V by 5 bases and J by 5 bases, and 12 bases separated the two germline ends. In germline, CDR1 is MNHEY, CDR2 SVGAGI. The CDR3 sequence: CASSPRPGTGELFF. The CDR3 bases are TGTGCCAGCAGTCCTCGCCCGGGGACCGGGGAGCTGTTTTTT.

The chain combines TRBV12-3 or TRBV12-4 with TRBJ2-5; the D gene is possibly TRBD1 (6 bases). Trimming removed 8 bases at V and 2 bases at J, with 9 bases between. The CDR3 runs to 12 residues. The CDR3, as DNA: TGTGCCAGCGGACAGAGGCAAGAGACCCAGTACTTC. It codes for CASGQRQETQYF.

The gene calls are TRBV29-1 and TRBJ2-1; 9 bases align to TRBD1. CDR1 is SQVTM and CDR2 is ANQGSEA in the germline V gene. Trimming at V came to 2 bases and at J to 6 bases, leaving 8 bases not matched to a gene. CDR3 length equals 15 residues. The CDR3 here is CSVEHIRTGANEQFF. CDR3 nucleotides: TGCAGCGTTGAACATATTAGGACAGGGGCCAATGAGCAGTTCTTC.

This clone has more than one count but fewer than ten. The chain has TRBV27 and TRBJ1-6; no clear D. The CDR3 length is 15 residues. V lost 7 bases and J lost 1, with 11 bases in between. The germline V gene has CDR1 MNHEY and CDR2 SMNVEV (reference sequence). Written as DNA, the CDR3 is TGTGCCAGCACCCCACGGGGTTCCTATAATTCACCCCTCCACTTT. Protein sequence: CASTPRGSYNSPLHF.

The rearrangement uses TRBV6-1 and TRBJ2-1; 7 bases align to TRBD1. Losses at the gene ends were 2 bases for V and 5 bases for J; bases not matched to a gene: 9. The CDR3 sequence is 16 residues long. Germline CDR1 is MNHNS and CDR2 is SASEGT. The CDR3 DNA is TGTGCCAGCAGTGAATGGACGGTCACAGGGGACAATGAGCAGTTCTTC. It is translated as CASSEWTVTGDNEQFF.

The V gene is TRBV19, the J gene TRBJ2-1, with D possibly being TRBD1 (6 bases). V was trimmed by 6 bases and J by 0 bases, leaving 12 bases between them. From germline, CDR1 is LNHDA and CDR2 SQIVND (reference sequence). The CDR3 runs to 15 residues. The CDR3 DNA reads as TGTGCCAGTAGCTTCAGGGGAGACTCCTACAATGAGCAGTTCTTC. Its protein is CASSFRGDSYNEQFF.